This T cell receptor beta chain was identified during a study of OX40 agonist ivuxolimab in advanced cancers. Study-level background: A mean age of around 66 years, range roughly 20 to 90, was recorded, and roughly 80% were male. Previous treatment with anti-PD-1, anti-PD-L1 or anti-CTLA-4 therapy was allowed; about 40% had received some.

Germline CDR1 is LNHDA and CDR2 is SQIVND (reference sequence). The CDR3 is 17 amino acids. Between the trimmed V and J ends, which lost 2 bases and 7 bases, there was a span of 20 bases. Some clones are missing from TCRdb's copy, which holds only in-frame ones; the method was immunoSEQ multiplex PCR. The sample contains 66,000 or so clones, 85% of which appear only once. The V call is TRBV19, the J call TRBJ1-4; possible D gene TRBD1, 6 bases. Specimen: CD4+ or CD8+ T cells sorted from blood, collected in a trial of the OX40 agonist ivuxolimab. This clonotype originated in an adult with an advanced solid tumor such as melanoma, head and neck, liver or kidney cancer. The CDR3 is CASSISRGGPIGEKLFF. The CDR3 DNA is TGTGCCAGTAGTATAAGTCGGGGGGGGCCAATTGGTGAAAAACTGTTTTTT. Looking up the rest from reference TRBV19 and TRBJ1-4 gives the full variable domain: DGGITQSPKYLFRKEGQNVTLSCEQNLNHDAMYWYRQDPGQGLRLIYYSQIVNDFQKGDIAEGYSVSREKKESFPLTVTSAQKNPTAFYLCASSISRGGPIGEKLFFGSGTQLSVL.